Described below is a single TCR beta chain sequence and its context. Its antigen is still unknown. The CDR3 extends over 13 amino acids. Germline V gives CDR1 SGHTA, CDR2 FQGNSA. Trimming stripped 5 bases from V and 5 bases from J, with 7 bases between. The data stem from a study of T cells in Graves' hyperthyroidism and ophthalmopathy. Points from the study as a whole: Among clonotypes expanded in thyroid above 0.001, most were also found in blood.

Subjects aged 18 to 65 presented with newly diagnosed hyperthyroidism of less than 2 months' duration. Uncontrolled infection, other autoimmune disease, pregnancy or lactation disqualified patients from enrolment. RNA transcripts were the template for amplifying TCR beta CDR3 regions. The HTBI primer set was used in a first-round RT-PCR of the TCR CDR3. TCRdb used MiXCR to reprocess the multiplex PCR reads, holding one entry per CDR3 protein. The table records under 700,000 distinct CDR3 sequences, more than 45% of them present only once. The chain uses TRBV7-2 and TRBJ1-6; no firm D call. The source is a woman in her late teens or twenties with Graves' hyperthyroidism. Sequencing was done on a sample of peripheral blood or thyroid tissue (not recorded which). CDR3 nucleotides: TGTGCCAGCAGCCCGCAGAATAATTCACCCCTCCACTTT. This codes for CASSPQNNSPLHF.